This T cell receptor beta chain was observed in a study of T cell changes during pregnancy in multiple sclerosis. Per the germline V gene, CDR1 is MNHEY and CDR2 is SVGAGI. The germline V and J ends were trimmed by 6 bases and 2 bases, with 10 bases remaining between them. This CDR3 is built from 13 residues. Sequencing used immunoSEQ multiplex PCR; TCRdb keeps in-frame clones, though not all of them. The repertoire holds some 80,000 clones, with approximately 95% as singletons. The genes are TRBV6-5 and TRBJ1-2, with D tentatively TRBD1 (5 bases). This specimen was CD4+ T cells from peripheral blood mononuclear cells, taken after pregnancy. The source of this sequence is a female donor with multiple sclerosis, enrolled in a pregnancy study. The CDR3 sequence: CASRTTENYGYTF. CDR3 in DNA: TGTGCCAGCAGAACGACAGAGAACTATGGCTACACCTTC.